This passage covers 3 T cell receptor beta chains from one sample sequenced in a study of blood T cell repertoires in COVID-19. Sequencing used immunoSEQ multiplex PCR; TCRdb keeps in-frame clones, though not all of them. The repertoire has tens of thousands of clones, 82% of them found once; the top ten carry about 16%. The sample comprised peripheral blood. Receptors were obtained from an elderly man with active COVID-19.

This chain uses TRBV5-1 with TRBJ2-5; maybe TRBD2 (5 bases). Germline-derived CDR1 and CDR2 are SGHRS and YFSETQ. This CDR3 has 14 residues. The V and J ends lost 2 bases and 5 bases respectively, with 13 bases between them. The CDR3 nucleotides are TGCGCCAGCAGCTTAAGTGGAGGTGTGGAGACCCAGTACTTC. It yields the protein CASSLSGGVETQYF.

This chain connects TRBV5-4 to TRBJ2-7, with 8 bases identical to TRBD2. This CDR3 comprises 15 residues. From germline, CDR1 is SGHNT and CDR2 YYREEE (reference sequence). V lost 4 bases and J lost 6; bases outside the gene matches: 12. The CDR3 nucleotides read TGTGCCAGCAGCCTACCCGGGACTAGGCTTCGCGAGCAGTACTTC. Translating gives CASSLPGTRLREQYF.

The CDR3 sequence: CASSGTGTAFSNQPQHF. CDR3 nucleotide sequence: TGTGCCAGTAGTGGAACCGGGACAGCTTTTAGCAATCAGCCCCAGCATTTT. The chain uses TRBV19 and TRBJ1-5; 7 positions match TRBD1. The CDR3 is made up of 17 amino acids. Germline lookup yields CDR1 LNHDA and CDR2 SQIVND (reference sequence). The junction had 10 bases not matched to a gene; V was cut back by 5 bases and J by 0 bases.